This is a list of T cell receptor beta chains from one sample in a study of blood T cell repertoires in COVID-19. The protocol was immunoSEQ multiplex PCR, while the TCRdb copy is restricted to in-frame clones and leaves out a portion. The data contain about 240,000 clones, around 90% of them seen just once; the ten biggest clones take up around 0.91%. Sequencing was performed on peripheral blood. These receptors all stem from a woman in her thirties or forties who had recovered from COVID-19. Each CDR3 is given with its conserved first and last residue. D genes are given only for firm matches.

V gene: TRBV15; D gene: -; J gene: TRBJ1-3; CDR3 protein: CATMEVPYSGNTIYF
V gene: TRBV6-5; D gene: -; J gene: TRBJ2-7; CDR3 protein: CASSLPESYEQYF
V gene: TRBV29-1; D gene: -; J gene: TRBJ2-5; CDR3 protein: CSARDTPGETQYF
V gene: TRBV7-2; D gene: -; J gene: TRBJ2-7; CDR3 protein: CASSWAGASYEQYF
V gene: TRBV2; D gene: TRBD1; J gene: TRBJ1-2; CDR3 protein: CASRPRTGVTTNYGYTF
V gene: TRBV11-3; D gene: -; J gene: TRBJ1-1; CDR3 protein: CASSFGRGRVGPEAFF
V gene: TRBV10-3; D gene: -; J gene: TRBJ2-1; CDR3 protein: CAISAGGIPVSSYNEQFF
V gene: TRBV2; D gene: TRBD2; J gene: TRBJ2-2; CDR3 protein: CASRTMGTSGNPNTGELFF
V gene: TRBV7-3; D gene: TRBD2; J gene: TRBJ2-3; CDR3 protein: CASSPTGGGRTDTQYF
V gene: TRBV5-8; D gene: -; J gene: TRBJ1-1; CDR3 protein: CASSLGGTGGAFF
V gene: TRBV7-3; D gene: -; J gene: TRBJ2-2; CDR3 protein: CASSLVAGTNTGELFF
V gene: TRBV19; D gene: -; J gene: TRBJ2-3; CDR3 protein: CASSIRAPGVGADTQYF
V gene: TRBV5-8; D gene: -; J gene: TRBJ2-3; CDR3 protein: CASSRDPRADTQYF
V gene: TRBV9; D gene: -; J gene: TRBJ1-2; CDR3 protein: CASSVGQGPYGYTF
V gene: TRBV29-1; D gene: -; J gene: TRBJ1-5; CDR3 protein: CSVGGGNQPQHF
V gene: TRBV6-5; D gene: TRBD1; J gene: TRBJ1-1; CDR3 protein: CASSPGQGLNTEAFF
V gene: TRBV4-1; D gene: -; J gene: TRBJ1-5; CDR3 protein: CASSQTGNSNQPQHF
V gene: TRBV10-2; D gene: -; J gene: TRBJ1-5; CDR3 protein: CASSESGGGQPQHF
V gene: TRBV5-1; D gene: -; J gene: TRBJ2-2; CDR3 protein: CASGPTRGGELFF
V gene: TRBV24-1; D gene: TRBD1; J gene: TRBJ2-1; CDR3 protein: CATSDSGTGPPNEQFF
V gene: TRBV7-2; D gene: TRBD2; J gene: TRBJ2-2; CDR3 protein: CASSPNSGTTTGELFF
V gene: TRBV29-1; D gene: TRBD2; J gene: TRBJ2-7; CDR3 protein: CSVEDPGTSGSSYEQYF
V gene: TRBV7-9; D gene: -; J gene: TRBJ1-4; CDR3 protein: CASSLGQGREKLFF
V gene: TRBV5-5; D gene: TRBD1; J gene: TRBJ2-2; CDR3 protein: CASSPDRGRAGELFF
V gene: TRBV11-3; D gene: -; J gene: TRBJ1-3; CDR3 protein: CASSRSGNTIYF
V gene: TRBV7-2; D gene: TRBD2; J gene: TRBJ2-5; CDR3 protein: CASSLVGLAGGETQYF
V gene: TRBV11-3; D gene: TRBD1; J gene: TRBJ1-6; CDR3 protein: CASSLGQGAGSPLHF
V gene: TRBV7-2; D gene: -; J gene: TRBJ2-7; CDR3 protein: CASSHTGGEQYF
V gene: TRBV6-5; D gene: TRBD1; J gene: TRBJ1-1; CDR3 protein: CASSRGQGGGTEAFF
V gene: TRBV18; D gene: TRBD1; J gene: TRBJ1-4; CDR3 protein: CASSQLKQGNEKLFF
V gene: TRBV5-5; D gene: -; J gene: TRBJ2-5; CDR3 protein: CASSFLPGHPQETQYF
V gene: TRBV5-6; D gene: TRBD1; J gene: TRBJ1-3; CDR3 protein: CASGTGIPGNTIYF
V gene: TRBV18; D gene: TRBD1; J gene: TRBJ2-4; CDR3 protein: CASSHRPGGAKNIQYF
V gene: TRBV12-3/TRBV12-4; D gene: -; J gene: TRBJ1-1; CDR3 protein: CASRGEGPGAFF
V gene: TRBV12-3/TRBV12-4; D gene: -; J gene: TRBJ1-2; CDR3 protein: CASSWGDYGYTF
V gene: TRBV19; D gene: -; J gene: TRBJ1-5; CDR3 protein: CASTQPTVLGNQPQHF
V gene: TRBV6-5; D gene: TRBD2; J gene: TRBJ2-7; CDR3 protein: CASTLGPLGGYEQYF
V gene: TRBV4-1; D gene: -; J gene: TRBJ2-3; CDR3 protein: CASSQRGQGSTDTQYF
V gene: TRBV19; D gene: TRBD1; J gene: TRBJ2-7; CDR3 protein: CASSMRTGPYEQYF
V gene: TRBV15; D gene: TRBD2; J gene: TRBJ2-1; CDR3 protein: CATSPELAGTRSSYNEQFF
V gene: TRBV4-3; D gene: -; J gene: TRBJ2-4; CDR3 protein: CASSQDWGPKNIQYF
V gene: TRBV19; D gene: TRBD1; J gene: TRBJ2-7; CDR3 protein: CASSPTGGDEQYF
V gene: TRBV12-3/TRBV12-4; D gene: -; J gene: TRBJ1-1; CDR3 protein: CASGAGRGAEAFF
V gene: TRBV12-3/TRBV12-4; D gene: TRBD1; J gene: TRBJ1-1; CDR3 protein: CASSLGGQGAAFF
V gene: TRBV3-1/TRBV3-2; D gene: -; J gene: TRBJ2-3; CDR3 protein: CASSPAPRLGTDTQYF
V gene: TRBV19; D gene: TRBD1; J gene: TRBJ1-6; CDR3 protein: CASSTTGAPRSSYNSPLHF
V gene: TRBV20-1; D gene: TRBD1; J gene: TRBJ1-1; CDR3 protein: CSASPTGGAFF
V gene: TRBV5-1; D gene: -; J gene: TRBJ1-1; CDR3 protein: CASSLAGVRSTEAFF
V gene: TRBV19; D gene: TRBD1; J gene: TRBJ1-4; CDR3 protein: CASSPRFGTGVEKLFF
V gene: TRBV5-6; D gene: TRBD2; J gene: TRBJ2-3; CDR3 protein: CASSPTVAGAPDTQYF
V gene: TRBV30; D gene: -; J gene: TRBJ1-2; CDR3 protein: CAWTLGSHGYTF
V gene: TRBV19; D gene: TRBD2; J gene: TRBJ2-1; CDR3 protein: CASSAGALGEQFF
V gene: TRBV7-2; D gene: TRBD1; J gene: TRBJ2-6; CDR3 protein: CASTRRTGDSGANVLTF
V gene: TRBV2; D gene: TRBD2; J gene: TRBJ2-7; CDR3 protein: CASRTSGSYEQYF
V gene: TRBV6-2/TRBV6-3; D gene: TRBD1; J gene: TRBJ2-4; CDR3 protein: CASTPDRGKNIQYF
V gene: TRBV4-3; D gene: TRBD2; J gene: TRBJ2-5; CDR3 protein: CASSPWTSGQETQYF
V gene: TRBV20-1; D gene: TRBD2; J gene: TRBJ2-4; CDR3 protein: CSASTSGRGDIQYF
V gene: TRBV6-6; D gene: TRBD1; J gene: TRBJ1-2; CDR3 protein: CASTEDRGDGYTF
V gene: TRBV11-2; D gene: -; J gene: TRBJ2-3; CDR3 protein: CASSLDPRGTQYF
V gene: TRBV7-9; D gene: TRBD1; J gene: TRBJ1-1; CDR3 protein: CASTLGTGSLRYEAFF